Below, 31 T cell receptor beta chains from the same sample are listed, as sequenced in a study of CD8 T cells in ankylosing spondylitis. One entry per CDR3 protein, called by TCRdb with MiXCR from the 5' RACE reads. The sample yields around 140,000 distinct CDR3 sequences, approximately 10% seen once. Sequenced sample: blood, either unsorted or a sorted T cell fraction (not recorded which). These receptors were collected from a female donor with ankylosing spondylitis or in good health (not recorded which).

This clonotype was recorded many times. The chain has TRBV5-1 and TRBJ1-1; D is unclear. V dropped 0 bases and J dropped 5 bases, with 8 bases sitting between them. CDR3 length equals 13 residues. Per germline, CDR1 SGHRS and CDR2 YFSETQ. For the CDR3, the DNA is TGCGCCAGCAGCTTGGCAAAAAAGACTGAAGCTTTCTTT. Encoded protein: CASSLAKKTEAFF.

This clonotype was observed many times. This rearrangement joins TRBV20-1 to TRBJ2-7, with D perhaps given as TRBD1 or TRBD2 (5 bases each). V was pared by 8 bases and J by 2 bases, with 16 bases between. The CDR3 length is 13 residues. CDR1 and CDR2 (germline): DFQATT, SNEGSKA (reference sequence). The CDR3 nucleotides read TGCAGTACCCCAGGGAGCAAACCCTACGAGCAGTACTTC. This translates into CSTPGSKPYEQYF.

Ten or more counts support this clonotype. V gene TRBV20-1 combines with J gene TRBJ2-2; D gene unclear. The CDR3 has 12 amino acids. Per the germline V gene, CDR1 is DFQATT and CDR2 is SNEGSKA (reference sequence). V shed 4 bases and J shed 0 bases, with 3 bases lying between them. The CDR3 sequence: CSAKTNTGELFF. DNA for the CDR3: TGCAGTGCTAAGACGAACACCGGGGAGCTGTTTTTT.

This clonotype was found once. A clone one base away is much larger, so this may be a read error. This chain links TRBV29-1 with TRBJ1-2; 7 nucleotides agree with TRBD1. Per germline, CDR1 SQVTM and CDR2 ANQGSEA. This CDR3 has 17 amino acids. Trimming cost V 0 bases and J 8 bases; bases outside gene matches: 18. The DNA of the CDR3 is TGCAGCGTTGAAGAACACTTTAACAGGGGAGGGGCGAGAGGCTACACCTTC. Residues: CSVEEHFNRGGARGYTF.

This clonotype showed up many times. This chain connects TRBV15 to TRBJ2-1, with a tentative D call TRBD2 (6 bases). The CDR3 totals 17 residues. V was trimmed by 4 bases and J by 9 bases, leaving 25 bases between them. The germline V gene has CDR1 LNHNV and CDR2 YYDKDF (reference sequence). The CDR3 DNA is TGTGCCACCAGCAAAAGTCCCGGGGGTTCGGTCGAGGGTGAGCAGTTCTTC. Its translation is CATSKSPGGSVEGEQFF. Filled out from reference TRBV15 and TRBJ2-1, the complete variable domain reads DAMVIQNPRYQVTQFGKPVTLSCSQTLNHNVMYWYQQKSSQAPKLLFHYYDKDFNNEADTPDNFQSRRPNTSFCFLDIRSPGLGDTAMYLCATSKSPGGSVEGEQFFGPGTRLTVL.

J is TRBJ2-7 and V is TRBV12-3 or TRBV12-4; 7 bases map to TRBD1. This CDR3 has 15 residues. The ends lost 5 bases at V and 9 bases at J; junction bases unmatched: 16. CDR3 sequence: CASSQGVDWNFGQYF. CDR3 DNA sequence: TGTGCCAGCAGTCAGGGGGTGGACTGGAACTTCGGGCAGTACTTC.

This clonotype was found many times. The chain recombines TRBV7-9 with TRBJ2-5; D uncertain. The CDR3 is made up of 14 amino acids. Looked up from germline, CDR1 is SEHNR and CDR2 is FQNEAQ (reference sequence). The germline V and J ends were trimmed by 0 bases and 3 bases, with 8 bases remaining between them. The CDR3 reads CASSLALLEETQYF. CDR3 bases: TGTGCCAGCAGCTTAGCGCTTCTGGAAGAGACCCAGTACTTC.

The chain has TRBV28 and TRBJ2-3; 9 bases align to TRBD1. The trim removed 10 bases at V and 2 bases at J, leaving 7 bases unmatched. This CDR3 has 14 amino acids. CDR1 MDHEN and CDR2 SYDVKM come from the germline V gene. The CDR3 protein is CATGTGLSTDTQYF. For the CDR3, the DNA is TGTGCCACCGGGACAGGGTTGTCCACAGATACGCAGTATTTT.

Many counts were recorded for this clonotype. The V call is TRBV19, the J call TRBJ1-1, with D possibly matching TRBD1 (6 bases). The V gene lost 7 bases and the J gene lost 7 bases, with 16 bases spanning the gap. This CDR3 contains 13 residues. The V gene's germline CDR1 is LNHDA and CDR2 SQIVND (reference sequence). For the CDR3, the DNA is TGTGCCAGTATGGGGAGGGGGAGGAATGAAGCTTTCTTT. Protein: CASMGRGRNEAFF.

CDR3 sequence (DNA): TGCAGCGTTGGAGCCCAGGGAAATATAGGTCAGCCCCAGCATTTT. Translation gives CSVGAQGNIGQPQHF. The chain combines TRBV29-1 with TRBJ1-5; maybe TRBD1 (5 bases). The V gene lost 4 bases and the J gene lost 6 bases, with 19 bases spanning the gap. Germline V gives CDR1 SQVTM, CDR2 ANQGSEA. This CDR3 comprises 15 residues.

In the case of this clonotype: A much larger clone is a single base away; this may be a read error. The chain has TRBV5-1 and TRBJ1-4, with D perhaps TRBD1 (5 bases). The V end was cut by 3 bases, the J end by 7 bases, with 13 bases between. The CDR3 is made up of 14 amino acids. In germline, CDR1 is SGHRS, CDR2 YFSETQ. The DNA for the CDR3 is TGCGCCAGCAGCTCGCAGGGTTTTTGTGAAAAACTGTTTTTT. The encoded protein is CASSSQGFCEKLFF.

This clonotype was seen at least ten times. CDR3 nucleotides: TGTGCCAGCAGTGCCTTGGGAGCAGGGGATACGCAGTATTTT. Translation gives CASSALGAGDTQYF. V is TRBV5-6 and J is TRBJ2-3, with D perhaps assigned TRBD1 or TRBD2 (5 bases each). V shed 5 bases and J shed 6 bases, with 16 bases lying between them. The germline V gene has CDR1 SGHDT and CDR2 YYEEEE. The CDR3 runs 14 residues.

This clonotype has a count of ten or more. The chain joins TRBV5-1 to TRBJ1-1; D is ambiguous. V dropped 1 base and J dropped 4 bases, with 8 bases sitting between them. The CDR3 runs 13 residues. Germline CDR1 and CDR2: SGHRS and YFSETQ. The CDR3: CASSLSDGTEAFF. The CDR3, as DNA: TGCGCCAGCAGCTTGTCCGATGGCACTGAAGCTTTCTTT.

This clonotype was seen many times. The CDR3 region has the DNA TGTGCCAGCAGCTCCCCGGGACTAGCGGGCTACACCGGGGAGCTGTTTTTT. Translating it yields CASSSPGLAGYTGELFF. The chain employs TRBV7-9 and TRBJ2-2; TRBD2 agrees at 12 bases. The CDR3 is made up of 17 amino acids. J lost 3 bases, V lost 4 bases, and 6 bases had no gene match. Per the germline V gene, CDR1 is SEHNR and CDR2 is FQNEAQ (reference sequence).

This clonotype was found many times. The chain carries TRBV24-1 and TRBJ2-1; 8 bases agree with TRBD1. CDR1 and CDR2 from the germline V gene are KGHDR and SFDVKD. V was clipped by 3 bases and J by 10 bases; unmatched bases: 13. This CDR3 comprises 16 residues. CDR3 loop: CATSDRTGFHRGEQFF. The CDR3 DNA reads as TGTGCCACCAGTGATAGGACAGGGTTCCACCGCGGGGAGCAGTTCTTC.

By its share, this clonotype is medium-sized. The chain carries TRBV20-1 and TRBJ2-1, with D hard to call. The V gene lost 3 bases and the J gene lost 0 bases, with 9 bases spanning the gap. The CDR3 sequence is 14 residues long. CDR1 DFQATT and CDR2 SNEGSKA come from the germline V gene (reference sequence). The CDR3 protein is CSASGSSSYNEQFF. In DNA, the CDR3 is TGCAGTGCTAGCGGGTCGAGCTCCTACAATGAGCAGTTCTTC.

This clonotype appeared many times. J is TRBJ2-2 and V is TRBV9; D call uncertain. Germline V gene lookup returns CDR1 SGDLS and CDR2 YYNGEE. The V and J ends lost 1 base and 6 bases respectively, with 10 bases between them. The length of the CDR3 is 14 residues. CDR3 loop: CASSVKGWSGELFF. The CDR3, as DNA: TGTGCCAGCAGCGTAAAAGGCTGGTCCGGGGAGCTGTTTTTT.

This clonotype was recorded many times. The chain links TRBV3-1 to TRBJ2-1; tentatively, D is TRBD2 (5 bases). Trimming cost V 3 bases and J 2 bases, with 11 bases left between them. Germline CDR1 LGHDT, CDR2 YNNKEL (reference sequence). The length of the CDR3 is 15 residues. The CDR3 sequence is CASSHLGSTYNEQFF. The CDR3 DNA reads TGTGCCAGCAGCCATTTGGGGAGCACCTACAATGAGCAGTTCTTC.

The sample holds many counts of this clonotype. The chain is built from TRBV5-1 and TRBJ1-2; D is ambiguous. Germline V gene lookup returns CDR1 SGHRS and CDR2 YFSETQ. V lost 2 bases and J 1 base, leaving 6 bases between the germline ends. There are 13 residues in the CDR3. The CDR3 nucleotides read TGCGCCAGCAGCTTATCAGATAACTATGGCTACACCTTC. Translation gives CASSLSDNYGYTF.

The table lists this clonotype with many counts. The gene calls are TRBV12-3 or TRBV12-4 and TRBJ1-1; possibly TRBD1 for D (6 bases). V lost 1 base to trimming and J lost 1 base, with 7 bases between them. There are 14 residues in the CDR3. CDR3 in DNA: TGTGCCAGCAGTTTAGGAGGGGGGAACACTGAAGCTTTCTTT. Protein: CASSLGGGNTEAFF.

This clonotype was picked up many times. J is TRBJ2-7 and V is TRBV7-9, with 7 bases aligning to TRBD1. V was clipped by 7 bases and J by 6 bases; unmatched bases: 3. Germline V gene lookup returns CDR1 SEHNR and CDR2 FQNEAQ (reference sequence). The CDR3 runs to 11 residues. Here the CDR3 DNA reads TGTGCCAGCACGACAGGGAGCGAGCAGTACTTC. Its protein product is CASTTGSEQYF.

In its sample, this clonotype was seen a few times. This rearrangement joins TRBV29-1 to TRBJ1-2; 8 bases agree with TRBD1. Germline loops: CDR1 SQVTM, CDR2 ANQGSEA. V lost 3 bases and J lost 4; bases outside the gene matches: 4. The CDR3 has 13 amino acids. The CDR3 here is CSVEATGGYGYTF. CDR3 DNA sequence: TGCAGCGTTGAGGCTACAGGGGGCTATGGCTACACCTTC.

The chain joins TRBV5-5 to TRBJ1-4, with D tentatively TRBD1 (6 bases). V lost 4 bases, J lost 5 bases, and 18 bases lay in between. The V gene's germline CDR1 is SGHKS and CDR2 YYEKEE (reference sequence). The CDR3 runs to 16 residues. The CDR3 here is CASSLLRTVQNEKLFF. The CDR3 nucleotides read TGTGCCAGCAGCCTCCTTCGGACAGTTCAGAATGAAAAACTGTTTTTT.

In this sample, this clonotype turned up many times. The chain combines TRBV7-6 with TRBJ1-2, with 7 bases matching TRBD1. CDR1 is SGHVS and CDR2 is FNYEAQ in the germline V gene. The length of the CDR3 is 13 residues. The V and J ends lost 6 bases and 8 bases, in that order; junction bases with no gene match: 9. The CDR3 nucleotides are TGTGCCAGCAGTCCCGAACAGGGGCCAGGCTACACCTTC. It encodes CASSPEQGPGYTF.

This rearrangement joins TRBV7-9 to TRBJ1-3, with D tentatively TRBD1 (6 bases). V was trimmed by 5 bases and J by 6 bases, leaving 20 bases between them. Germline V gene data show CDR1 as SEHNR and CDR2 as FQNEAQ (reference sequence). This CDR3 has 16 residues. The CDR3 here is CASSPRGADRENTIYF. The CDR3 nucleotides read TGTGCCAGCAGCCCGCGGGGGGCTGATCGGGAAAACACCATATATTTT.

The sample holds many counts of this clonotype. The gene calls are TRBV20-1 and TRBJ2-1, with 11 bases lining up with TRBD1. The CDR3 has 13 amino acids. The trim removed 4 bases at V and 8 bases at J, leaving 4 bases unmatched. Germline loops: CDR1 DFQATT, CDR2 SNEGSKA (reference sequence). This CDR3 reads CSATDRGLDEQFF. For the CDR3, the DNA is TGCAGTGCTACGGACAGGGGGCTTGATGAGCAGTTCTTC.

This clonotype was seen at least ten times. V usage is TRBV4-1 and J usage is TRBJ2-7; D ambiguous. CDR1 is MGHRA, CDR2 YSYEKL, per germline. V dropped 4 bases and J dropped 2 bases, with 12 bases sitting between them. This CDR3 is built from 14 residues. The CDR3 nucleotides read TGCGCCAGCAGCCGGAGTGCAGGAGCCTACGAGCAGTACTTC. This translates into CASSRSAGAYEQYF.

Turning to this clonotype: A much larger clone differs by one base, so this may be a read error. This chain connects TRBV5-1 to TRBJ1-2, with 8 bases identical to TRBD1. Germline V gene data show CDR1 as SGHRS and CDR2 as YFSETQ. The CDR3 runs to 14 residues. This CDR3 reads CASSTGTGGYGDTF. The CDR3 DNA follows: TGCGCCAGCAGTACCGGGACAGGAGGCTATGGCGACACCTTC.

This clonotype was recorded many times. The CDR3 nucleotides read TGTGCCAGCAGCTTGGAGGAGGGGTACACTGAAGCTTTCTTT. Translation gives CASSLEEGYTEAFF. V usage is TRBV5-6 and J usage is TRBJ1-1, with D maybe TRBD1 (5 bases). The V end lost 0 bases, the J end lost 3 bases, and 9 bases lay between the germline ends. The CDR3 runs to 14 residues. From germline, CDR1 is SGHDT and CDR2 YYEEEE.

The table lists this clonotype with a few counts. V usage is TRBV5-1 and J usage is TRBJ1-4; 8 bases map to TRBD1. The V gene's germline CDR1 is SGHRS and CDR2 YFSETQ. The CDR3 runs to 14 residues. V was clipped by 3 bases and J by 8 bases; unmatched bases: 6. For the CDR3, the DNA is TGCGCCAGCAGCTCTGGGACAGGAAGGGAAAAACTGTTTTTT. This translates into CASSSGTGREKLFF.

This clonotype was seen at least ten times. V and J are TRBV24-1 and TRBJ1-1, with a weak D call TRBD1 (5 bases). Trimming cost V 9 bases and J 3 bases, with 10 bases left between them. The germline gives CDR1 KGHDR, CDR2 SFDVKD. The length of the CDR3 is 12 residues. The CDR3 sequence: CATSVGDTEAFF. CDR3 nucleotide sequence: TGTGCCACCTCGGTAGGGGACACTGAAGCTTTCTTT.